This T cell receptor beta chain was captured by sequencing in a study of human T cells and chemical hapten exposure. Study in general: The use of 2% DPC on around 2 cm by around 2 cm of upper inner arm skin constituted sensitization.

Time point denoted: patch test 2, 6 weeks after DPC sensitization. Indicated treatment: therapeutic diphenylcyclopropenone sensitization with weekly scalp DPC. As regards this clonotype: Its antigen is unidentified.

Study-level results: Given that the donors had alopecia, their immune response may differ from that seen in healthy people. Correlating positively with patch test score were the PT1 expanded TCR counts. After DPC sensitization, TCRs above 1 in 1000 frequency showed no change.

TCRdb ran MiXCR on the RACE reads and lists one entry per CDR3 protein. The table has over 65,000 distinct CDR3 sequences, roughly 11% seen once; the top ten hold about 1.4%. The CDR3 consists of 13 residues. Losses at the gene ends were 3 bases for V and 6 bases for J; bases not matched to a gene: 3. Germline V gene data show CDR1 as MGHDK and CDR2 as SYGVNS. The chain couples TRBV25-1 to TRBJ1-2, with 8 bases identical to TRBD1. This receptor was obtained from a young man with alopecia areata. Some clones in this sample may be carry-over from other donors' samples. The sample in question was whole blood, obtained in connection with sensitization to the hapten diphenylcyclopropenone (DPC). CDR3 sequence: CASSEGQADGYTF. DNA of the CDR3: TGTGCCAGCAGTGAGGGACAGGCGGATGGCTACACCTTC.